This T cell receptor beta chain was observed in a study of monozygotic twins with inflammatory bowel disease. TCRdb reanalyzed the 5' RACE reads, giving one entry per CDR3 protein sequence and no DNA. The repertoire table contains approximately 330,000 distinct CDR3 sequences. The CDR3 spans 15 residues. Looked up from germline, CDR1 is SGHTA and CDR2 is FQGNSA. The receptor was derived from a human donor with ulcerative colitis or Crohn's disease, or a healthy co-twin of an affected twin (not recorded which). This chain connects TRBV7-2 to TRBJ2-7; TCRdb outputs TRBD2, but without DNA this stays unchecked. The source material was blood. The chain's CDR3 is CASSKTTSGSYEQYF.